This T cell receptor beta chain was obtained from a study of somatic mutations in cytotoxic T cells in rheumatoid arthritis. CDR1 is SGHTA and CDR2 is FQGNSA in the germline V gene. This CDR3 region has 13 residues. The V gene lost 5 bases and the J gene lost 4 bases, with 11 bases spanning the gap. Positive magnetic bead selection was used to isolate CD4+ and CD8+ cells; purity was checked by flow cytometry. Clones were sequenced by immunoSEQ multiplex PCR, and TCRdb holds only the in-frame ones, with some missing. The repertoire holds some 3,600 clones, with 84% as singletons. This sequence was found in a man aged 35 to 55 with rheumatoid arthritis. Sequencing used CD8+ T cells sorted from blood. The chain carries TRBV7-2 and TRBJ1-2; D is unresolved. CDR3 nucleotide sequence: TGTGCCAGCAGCCCAGACGGGAGCTATGGCTACACCTTC. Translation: CASSPDGSYGYTF.